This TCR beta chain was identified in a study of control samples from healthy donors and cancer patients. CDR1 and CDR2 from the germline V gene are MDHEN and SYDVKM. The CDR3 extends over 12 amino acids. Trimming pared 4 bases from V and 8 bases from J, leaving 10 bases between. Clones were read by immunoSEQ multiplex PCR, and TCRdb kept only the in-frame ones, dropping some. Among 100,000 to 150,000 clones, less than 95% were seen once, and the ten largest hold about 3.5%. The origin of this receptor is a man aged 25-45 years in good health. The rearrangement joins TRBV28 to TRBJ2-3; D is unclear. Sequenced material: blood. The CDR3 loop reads CASSSVVGTQYF. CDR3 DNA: TGTGCCAGCAGTTCGGTGGTAGGTACGCAGTATTTT.